This T cell receptor (beta chain) is drawn from a study of Tregs in tolerant kidney transplant recipients. Overall study context: Recipients received nonmyeloablative bone marrow transplants from related graft donors, with transient mixed chimerism. General study results and limits: For some patients, primers changed over time, blocking nucleotide-level comparison. The small number of patients limits these findings pending further validation.

The data were produced by immunoSEQ multiplex PCR, yet TCRdb's version contains in-frame clones alone and is incomplete. The sample includes roughly 64,000 clones, about 98% of them seen just once. Points on this clone: The antigen is not known.

Thawed PBMCs were FACS-sorted into unstimulated CD4+CD25+CD127- regulatory T cells, CD4+CD25- non-regulatory cells, CD4 and CD8 cells. This receptor was identified in a human donor who received a combined kidney and bone marrow transplant. Source: Tregs from blood, taken before the transplant.

The CDR3 sequence: CASSFRPNYEQYF. CDR3 DNA: TGTGCCAGCAGCTTCCGTCCTAACTACGAGCAGTACTTC. J is TRBJ2-7 and V is TRBV11-2; D gene unclear. Germline V gene sequence: CDR1 SGHAT, CDR2 FQNNGV. The length of the CDR3 is 13 residues. V lost 3 bases, J lost 3 bases, and 9 bases lay in between.